A selection of T cell receptor beta chains follows, all from one sample in a study of blood T cell repertoires in COVID-19. Some clones are missing from TCRdb's copy, which holds only in-frame ones; the method was immunoSEQ multiplex PCR. The sample lists 100,000 or so clones, approximately 93% occurring once. Sequenced sample: peripheral blood. The receptors come from a man aged 60 to 75 with acute or convalescent COVID-19. CDR3s include the opening cysteine and the closing phenylalanine or tryptophan. A D gene is named only where the DNA matches it firmly. Clone size is not always given. Where it is, it says once, few, many or a class for expanded clones.

size: .
J: TRBJ2-7
D: .
V: TRBV5-1
CDR3: CASSHPGQDEQYF
DNA: TGCGCCAGCAGCCACCCAGGACAAGACGAGCAGTACTTC

size: .
J: TRBJ1-1
D: .
V: TRBV6-4
CDR3: CASSVEAQNTEAFF
DNA: TGTGCCAGCAGTGTGGAGGCGCAGAACACTGAAGCTTTCTTT

size: few
J: TRBJ2-1
D: .
V: TRBV12-3/TRBV12-4
CDR3: CASRWFGDNEQFF
DNA: TGTGCCAGTCGGTGGTTCGGGGACAATGAGCAGTTCTTC

size: .
J: TRBJ1-3
D: .
V: TRBV28
CDR3: CASRKQNTIYF
DNA: TGTGCCAGCAGGAAACAAAACACCATATATTTT

size: .
J: TRBJ2-3
D: .
V: TRBV3-1/TRBV3-2
CDR3: CASSSRTGRRRFDTQYF
DNA: TGTGCCAGCAGCTCGCGGACTGGTAGACGGCGCTTTGATACGCAGTATTTT

size: .
J: TRBJ2-1
D: TRBD2
V: TRBV3-1/TRBV3-2
CDR3: CASSLPGGSNNEQFF
DNA: TGTGCCAGCAGCCTCCCGGGAGGGAGCAACAATGAGCAGTTCTTC

size: .
J: TRBJ2-7
D: .
V: TRBV30
CDR3: CAWSPGPPGAEQYF
DNA: TGTGCCTGGAGTCCGGGACCCCCAGGGGCCGAGCAGTACTTC

size: .
J: TRBJ2-1
D: TRBD1
V: TRBV19
CDR3: CASRVGTGDPNEQFF
DNA: TGTGCCAGTAGGGTAGGGACAGGGGATCCAAATGAGCAGTTCTTC

size: .
J: TRBJ2-3
D: TRBD2
V: TRBV25-1
CDR3: CASSIRVPSGNSTDTQYF
DNA: TGTGCCAGCAGTATCAGGGTGCCTAGCGGGAACAGCACAGATACGCAGTATTTT

size: .
J: TRBJ2-1
D: .
V: TRBV11-2
CDR3: CASSLNRAYNEQFF
DNA: TGTGCCAGCAGCTTAAACCGGGCCTACAATGAGCAGTTCTTC

size: .
J: TRBJ1-5
D: TRBD1
V: TRBV30
CDR3: CAWSVRPGGEPQHF
DNA: TGTGCCTGGAGTGTACGGCCAGGGGGCGAGCCCCAGCATTTT

size: once
J: TRBJ2-1
D: .
V: TRBV7-6
CDR3: CASSQAGLNEQFF
DNA: TGTGCCAGCAGCCAGGCGGGGCTTAATGAGCAGTTCTTC

size: .
J: TRBJ1-1
D: .
V: TRBV19
CDR3: CASSIDRKNTEAFF
DNA: TGTGCCAGTAGTATAGACAGGAAGAACACTGAAGCTTTCTTT

size: .
J: TRBJ1-1
D: .
V: TRBV30
CDR3: CAWSSLNTEAFF
DNA: TGTGCCTGGAGTAGCCTGAACACTGAAGCTTTCTTT

size: .
J: TRBJ2-3
D: TRBD2
V: TRBV15
CDR3: CATSELAGGTDTQYF
DNA: TGTGCCACCAGCGAATTAGCGGGCGGCACAGATACGCAGTATTTT

size: few
J: TRBJ1-1
D: .
V: TRBV29-1
CDR3: CSGSQGLNTEAFF
DNA: TGCAGCGGATCCCAGGGGCTGAACACTGAAGCTTTCTTT

size: .
J: TRBJ2-1
D: .
V: TRBV2
CDR3: CASSKEHYNEQFF
DNA: TGTGCCAGCAGCAAGGAGCACTACAATGAGCAGTTCTTC

size: .
J: TRBJ2-2
D: .
V: TRBV7-9
CDR3: CASSLSWGQTAGELFF
DNA: TGTGCCAGCAGCTTAAGTTGGGGCCAGACAGCCGGGGAGCTGTTTTTT

size: .
J: TRBJ1-1
D: TRBD1
V: TRBV3-1/TRBV3-2
CDR3: CASSQTGGIGEAFF
DNA: TGTGCCAGCAGCCAAACAGGGGGTATAGGTGAAGCTTTCTTT

size: .
J: TRBJ2-3
D: TRBD2
V: TRBV7-2
CDR3: CASSLAAGVVDTQYF
DNA: TGTGCCAGCAGCTTAGCCGCGGGAGTTGTAGATACGCAGTATTTT

size: few
J: TRBJ1-1
D: .
V: TRBV29-1
CDR3: CSEGGGDTEAFF
DNA: TGCAGCGAAGGGGGTGGGGACACTGAAGCTTTCTTT

size: .
J: TRBJ1-2
D: .
V: TRBV27
CDR3: CASSFAVTGGYGYTF
DNA: TGTGCCAGCAGTTTCGCGGTCACTGGCGGCTATGGCTACACCTTC

size: .
J: TRBJ2-1
D: TRBD1
V: TRBV29-1
CDR3: CSVETGGEQFF
DNA: TGCAGCGTTGAGACAGGGGGTGAGCAGTTCTTC

size: .
J: TRBJ2-1
D: TRBD2
V: TRBV10-2
CDR3: CASRAGPGRDEQFF
DNA: TGCGCCAGCAGGGCAGGGCCAGGGAGGGATGAGCAGTTCTTC

size: .
J: TRBJ1-6
D: TRBD1
V: TRBV6-5
CDR3: CASGDRVESPLHF
DNA: TGTGCCAGCGGGGACAGGGTGGAATCACCCCTCCACTTT

size: .
J: TRBJ2-1
D: TRBD2
V: TRBV2
CDR3: CASMGLAGVNEQFF
DNA: TGTGCCAGCATGGGACTAGCGGGAGTCAATGAGCAGTTCTTC

size: many
J: TRBJ2-1
D: TRBD1
V: TRBV11-1
CDR3: CASSRAGGRNEQFF
DNA: TGTGCCAGCAGCAGGGCAGGGGGCCGGAATGAGCAGTTCTTC

size: .
J: TRBJ1-1
D: .
V: TRBV6-5
CDR3: CASSPGAEGTEAFF
DNA: TGTGCCAGCAGTCCCGGAGCAGAGGGCACTGAAGCTTTCTTT

size: .
J: TRBJ2-5
D: TRBD1
V: TRBV11-2
CDR3: CASSLPFGEGGFGETQYF
DNA: TGTGCCAGCAGCTTACCCTTCGGTGAAGGGGGCTTTGGGGAGACCCAGTACTTC

size: .
J: TRBJ2-5
D: TRBD2
V: TRBV2
CDR3: CASSELAGGSGSQYF
DNA: TGTGCCAGCAGTGAATTAGCGGGAGGTTCTGGTTCCCAGTACTTC

size: .
J: TRBJ2-4
D: TRBD1
V: TRBV7-2
CDR3: CASSLEVQGNIQYF
DNA: TGTGCCAGCAGCTTAGAGGTACAGGGGAACATTCAGTACTTC

size: .
J: TRBJ2-2
D: .
V: TRBV2
CDR3: CASSEGLAIFAGELFF
DNA: TGTGCCAGCAGTGAAGGGCTAGCGATTTTCGCCGGGGAGCTGTTTTTT

size: .
J: TRBJ1-6
D: .
V: TRBV2
CDR3: CASSEESSYNSPLHF
DNA: TGTGCCAGCAGTGAGGAGAGCTCCTATAATTCACCCCTCCACTTT

size: .
J: TRBJ1-2
D: .
V: TRBV4-1
CDR3: CASRRGTDVDYGYTF
DNA: TGCGCCAGCAGACGGGGGACGGATGTTGACTATGGCTACACCTTC

size: .
J: TRBJ2-1
D: .
V: TRBV20-1
CDR3: CSAPSGDEQFF
DNA: TGCAGTGCTCCGAGCGGCGATGAGCAGTTCTTC